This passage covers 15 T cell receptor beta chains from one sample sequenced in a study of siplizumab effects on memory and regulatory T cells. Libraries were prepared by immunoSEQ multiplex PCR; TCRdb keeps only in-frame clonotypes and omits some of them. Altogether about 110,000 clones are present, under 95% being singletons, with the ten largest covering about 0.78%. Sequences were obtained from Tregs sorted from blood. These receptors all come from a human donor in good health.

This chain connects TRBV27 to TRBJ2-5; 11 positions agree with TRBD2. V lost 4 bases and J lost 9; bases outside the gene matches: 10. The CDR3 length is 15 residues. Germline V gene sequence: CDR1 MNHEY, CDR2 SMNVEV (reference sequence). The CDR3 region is CASSSGTSGRAAQYF. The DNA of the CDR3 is TGTGCCAGCAGTTCCGGGACTAGCGGCCGGGCAGCCCAGTACTTC.

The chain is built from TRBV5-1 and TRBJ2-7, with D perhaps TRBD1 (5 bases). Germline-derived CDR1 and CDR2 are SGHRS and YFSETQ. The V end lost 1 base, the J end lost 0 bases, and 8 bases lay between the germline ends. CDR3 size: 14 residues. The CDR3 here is CASSLQGTSYEQYF. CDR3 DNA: TGCGCCAGCAGCTTGCAGGGCACCTCCTACGAGCAGTACTTC.

CDR3 protein: CASRGDETEAFF. Written as DNA, the CDR3 is TGTGCCAGCAGGGGGGACGAAACTGAAGCTTTCTTT. V and J are TRBV2 and TRBJ1-1; tentatively, D is TRBD1 (5 bases). V dropped 6 bases and J dropped 5 bases, with 10 bases sitting between them. Germline CDR1 SNHLY, CDR2 FYNNEI. The CDR3 totals 12 residues.

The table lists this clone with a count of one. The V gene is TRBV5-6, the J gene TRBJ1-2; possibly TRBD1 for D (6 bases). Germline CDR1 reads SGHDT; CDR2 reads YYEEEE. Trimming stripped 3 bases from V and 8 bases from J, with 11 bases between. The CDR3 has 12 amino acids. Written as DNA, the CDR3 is TGTGCCAGCAGCTACCGGGACACGGGCTACACCTTC. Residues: CASSYRDTGYTF.

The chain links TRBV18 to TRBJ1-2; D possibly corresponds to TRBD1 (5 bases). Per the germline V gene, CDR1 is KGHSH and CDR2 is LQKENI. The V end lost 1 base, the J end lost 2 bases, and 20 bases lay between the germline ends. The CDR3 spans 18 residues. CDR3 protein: CASSPQKGLVAGNYGYTF. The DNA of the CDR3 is TGTGCCAGCTCACCACAAAAAGGGCTGGTAGCAGGGAACTATGGCTACACCTTC.

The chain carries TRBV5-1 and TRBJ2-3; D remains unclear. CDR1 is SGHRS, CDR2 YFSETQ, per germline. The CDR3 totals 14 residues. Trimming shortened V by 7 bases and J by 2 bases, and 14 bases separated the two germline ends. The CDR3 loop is CASGAGVDTDTQYF. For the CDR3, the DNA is TGCGCCAGCGGCGCCGGAGTTGACACAGATACGCAGTATTTT.

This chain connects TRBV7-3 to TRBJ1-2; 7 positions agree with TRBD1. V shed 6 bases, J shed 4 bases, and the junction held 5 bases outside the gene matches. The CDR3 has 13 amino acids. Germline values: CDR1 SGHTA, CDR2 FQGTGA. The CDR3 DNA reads TGTGCCAGCAGTCCGACAGGGATCTATGGCTACACCTTC. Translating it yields CASSPTGIYGYTF. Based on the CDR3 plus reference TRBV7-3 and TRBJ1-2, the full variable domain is GAGVSQTPSNKVTEKGKYVELRCDPISGHTALYWYRQSLGQGPEFLIYFQGTGAADDSGLPNDRFFAVRPEGSVSTLKIQRTERGDSAVYLCASSPTGIYGYTFGSGTRLTVV.

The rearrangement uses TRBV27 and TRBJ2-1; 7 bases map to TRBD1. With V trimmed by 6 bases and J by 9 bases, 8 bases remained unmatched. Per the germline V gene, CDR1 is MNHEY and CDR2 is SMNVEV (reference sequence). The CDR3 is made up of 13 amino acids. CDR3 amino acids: CASRATGKGEQFF. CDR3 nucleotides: TGTGCCAGCAGGGCGACAGGGAAGGGTGAGCAGTTCTTC.

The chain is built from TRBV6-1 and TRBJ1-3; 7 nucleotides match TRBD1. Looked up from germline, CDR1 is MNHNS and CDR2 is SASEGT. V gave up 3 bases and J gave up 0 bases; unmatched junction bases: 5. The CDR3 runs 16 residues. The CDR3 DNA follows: TGTGCCAGCAGTGATCGACAGGGCACCTCTGGAAACACCATATATTTT. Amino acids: CASSDRQGTSGNTIYF.

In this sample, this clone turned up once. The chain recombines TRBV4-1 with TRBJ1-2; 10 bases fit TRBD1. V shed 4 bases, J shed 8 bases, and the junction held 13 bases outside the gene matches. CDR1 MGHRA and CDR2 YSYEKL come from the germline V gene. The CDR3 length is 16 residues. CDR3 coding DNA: TGCGCCAGCAGCCCTTCGCCTGCGGGACAGGGGAAAGGCTACACCTTC. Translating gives CASSPSPAGQGKGYTF.

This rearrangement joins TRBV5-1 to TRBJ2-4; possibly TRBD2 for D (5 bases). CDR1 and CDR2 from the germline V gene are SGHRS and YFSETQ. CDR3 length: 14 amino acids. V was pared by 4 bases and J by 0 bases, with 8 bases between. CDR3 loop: CASSAREAKNIQYF. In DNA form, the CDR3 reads TGCGCCAGCAGCGCGAGGGAAGCCAAAAACATTCAGTACTTC.

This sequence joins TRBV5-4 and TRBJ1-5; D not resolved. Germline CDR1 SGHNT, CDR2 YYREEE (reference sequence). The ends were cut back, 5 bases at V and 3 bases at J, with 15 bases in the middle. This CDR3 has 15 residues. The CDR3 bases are TGTGCCAGCAGGTCCGGACCAGGTTTCAATCAGCCCCAGCATTTT. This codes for CASRSGPGFNQPQHF.

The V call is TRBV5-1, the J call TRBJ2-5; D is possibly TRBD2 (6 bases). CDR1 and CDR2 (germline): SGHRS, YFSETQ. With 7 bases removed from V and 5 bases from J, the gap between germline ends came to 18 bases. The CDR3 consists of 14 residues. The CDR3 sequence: CASSGTQGGETQYF. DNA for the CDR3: TGCGCCAGCTCCGGGACTCAGGGCGGGGAGACCCAGTACTTC. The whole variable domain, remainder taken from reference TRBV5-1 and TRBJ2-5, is KAGVTQTPRYLIKTRGQQVTLSCSPISGHRSVSWYQQTPGQGLQFLFEYFSETQRNKGNFPGRFSGRQFSNSRSEMNVSTLELGDSALYLCASSGTQGGETQYFGPGTRLLVL.

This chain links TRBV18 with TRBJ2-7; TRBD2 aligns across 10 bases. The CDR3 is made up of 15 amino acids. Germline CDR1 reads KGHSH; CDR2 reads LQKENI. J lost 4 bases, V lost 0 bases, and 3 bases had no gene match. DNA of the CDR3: TGTGCCAGCTCACCACCCGCTAGCGGGAGATACGAGCAGTACTTC. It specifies CASSPPASGRYEQYF.

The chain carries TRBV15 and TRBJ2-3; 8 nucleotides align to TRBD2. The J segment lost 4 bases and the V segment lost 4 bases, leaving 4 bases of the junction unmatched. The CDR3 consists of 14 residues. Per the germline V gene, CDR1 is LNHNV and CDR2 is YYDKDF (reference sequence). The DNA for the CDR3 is TGTGCCACCAGCATGGCGGGGGGATCAGATACGCAGTATTTT. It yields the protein CATSMAGGSDTQYF. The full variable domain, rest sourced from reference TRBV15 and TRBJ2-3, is DAMVIQNPRYQVTQFGKPVTLSCSQTLNHNVMYWYQQKSSQAPKLLFHYYDKDFNNEADTPDNFQSRRPNTSFCFLDIRSPGLGDTAMYLCATSMAGGSDTQYFGPGTRLTVL.